This T cell receptor beta chain was recovered during a study of T cell repertoires in cytomegalovirus infection. Study-wide results and limits: Across the ex vivo response, the dominant clonotypes were HLA-C-restricted CMV-specific TCR beta clonotypes.

TCRdb re-derived calls from the reads in MiXCR, one entry per CDR3 protein. The table shows around 440,000 distinct CDR3 sequences, with 10% to 12% occurring only once. The CDR3 spans 13 residues. Trimming took off 3 bases at V and 7 bases at J, with 13 bases between the two ends. From germline, CDR1 is SGDLS and CDR2 YYNGEE. This clonotype was counted a few times. Its antigen is still unknown. Material: PBMCs. The TCR comes from a human donor in good health (CMV status not recorded). Some clones in this sample may be carry-over from other donors' samples. The chain employs TRBV9 and TRBJ1-2; D not certain. CDR3 amino acids: CASSAGQGVGYTF. The CDR3 nucleotides read TGTGCCAGCAGCGCCGGGCAAGGCGTTGGCTACACCTTC.